Below are 16 T cell receptor beta chains sequenced from a single sample in a study of cytomegalovirus exposure and HLA in healthy donors. Both 60 Vbeta primers and 13 Jbeta primers went into the PCR. Measured with immunoSEQ multiplex PCR; TCRdb has only the in-frame clones, and not every one. The profile covers 200,000 to 250,000 clones, with 79% appearing a single time and approximately 1.5% taken by the ten largest. Sequencing was carried out using PBMCs. These receptors were collected from a man aged 50 to 60 in good health and CMV-seronegative.

The rearrangement uses TRBV9 and TRBJ2-2; D unclear. Germline CDR1 SGDLS, CDR2 YYNGEE. This CDR3 has 13 residues. Between the trimmed V and J ends, which lost 4 bases and 4 bases, there was a span of 8 bases. This CDR3 reads CASSPPGTGELFF. The DNA for the CDR3 is TGTGCCAGCAGCCCACCCGGCACCGGGGAGCTGTTTTTT. Together with reference TRBV9 and TRBJ2-2, the CDR3 gives the full variable domain: DSGVTQTPKHLITATGQRVTLRCSPRSGDLSVYWYQQSLDQGLQFLIQYYNGEERAKGNILERFSAQQFPDLHSELNLSSLELGDSALYFCASSPPGTGELFFGEGSRLTVL.

This clone has just one count. The gene calls are TRBV5-4 and TRBJ1-1; D remains ambiguous. Per germline, CDR1 SGHNT and CDR2 YYREEE (reference sequence). V lost 3 bases to trimming and J lost 0 bases, with 15 bases between them. This CDR3 spans 16 amino acids. In DNA, the CDR3 is TGTGCCAGCAGCTCGGAGATAGGCGCATTGAACACTGAAGCTTTCTTT. This gives the protein CASSSEIGALNTEAFF. The variable domain in full, completed from reference TRBV5-4 and TRBJ1-1, reads ETGVTQSPTHLIKTRGQQVTLRCSSQSGHNTVSWYQQALGQGPQFIFQYYREEENGRGNFPPRFSGLQFPNYSSELNVNALELDDSALYLCASSSEIGALNTEAFFGQGTRLTVV.

V usage is TRBV19 and J usage is TRBJ1-2; TRBD1 is a possible D gene (6 bases). Per germline, CDR1 LNHDA and CDR2 SQIVND (reference sequence). This CDR3 spans 13 amino acids. V lost 3 bases, J lost 7 bases, and 12 bases lay in between. The DNA for the CDR3 is TGTGCCAGTAGTATTGGCACACAGGGTGGCTACACCTTC. This encodes CASSIGTQGGYTF.

The chain links TRBV5-1 to TRBJ2-2, with 7 nucleotides matching TRBD1. The germline gives CDR1 SGHRS, CDR2 YFSETQ. The J segment lost 1 base and the V segment lost 4 bases, leaving 4 bases of the junction unmatched. The CDR3 length is 15 residues. CDR3 amino acids: CASSPRTGNTGELFF. For the CDR3, the DNA is TGCGCCAGCAGCCCGAGGACAGGGAACACCGGGGAGCTGTTTTTT.

This sequence joins TRBV5-5 and TRBJ1-4; D is ambiguous. CDR3 length equals 17 residues. The germline gives CDR1 SGHKS, CDR2 YYEKEE (reference sequence). V dropped 0 bases and J dropped 4 bases, with 16 bases sitting between them. The CDR3 here is CASSLALGQAVNEKLFF. The CDR3 nucleotides are TGTGCCAGCAGCTTGGCCCTTGGGCAGGCCGTTAATGAAAAACTGTTTTTT.

This clone turned up a few times. This chain links TRBV5-6 with TRBJ2-5, with D perhaps TRBD1 (5 bases). Germline values: CDR1 SGHDT, CDR2 YYEEEE. The CDR3 extends over 14 amino acids. V shed 2 bases and J shed 5 bases, with 13 bases lying between them. CDR3 nucleotides: TGTGCCAGCAGCTTTCGACAGAGGACGGAGACCCAGTACTTC. Its translation is CASSFRQRTETQYF.

The rearrangement links TRBV2 to TRBJ2-1; 8 bases match TRBD1. The junction had 2 bases not matched to a gene; V was cut back by 6 bases and J by 1 base. Looked up from germline, CDR1 is SNHLY and CDR2 is FYNNEI. The CDR3 extends over 14 amino acids. The CDR3 DNA is TGTGCCAGCAGGGACAGGGTGTCCTACAATGAGCAGTTCTTC. Its protein is CASRDRVSYNEQFF.

In DNA form, the CDR3 reads TGTGCCAGTAGTATATTTGGCACGAGCAGCTACTATAGCAATCAGCCCCAGCATTTT. It is translated as CASSIFGTSSYYSNQPQHF. V and J are TRBV19 and TRBJ1-5, with D unresolved. Deletions cut 2 bases from V and 0 bases from J, with 20 bases between. The CDR3 contains 19 residues. Per germline, CDR1 LNHDA and CDR2 SQIVND (reference sequence).

The chain joins TRBV19 to TRBJ2-4, with D possibly being TRBD2 (5 bases). The CDR3 length is 15 residues. Trimming pared 5 bases from V and 0 bases from J, leaving 11 bases between. Germline loops: CDR1 LNHDA, CDR2 SQIVND (reference sequence). DNA for the CDR3: TGTGCCAGTAGTGAGGGAAGCCTAGCCAAAAACATTCAGTACTTC. Protein: CASSEGSLAKNIQYF.

The chain recombines TRBV2 with TRBJ2-1; no definite D call. Germline V gene lookup returns CDR1 SNHLY and CDR2 FYNNEI. V lost 1 base to trimming and J lost 8 bases, with 15 bases between them. The CDR3 is 15 amino acids. The CDR3 loop reads CASSEESGGRYEQFF. The CDR3 coding sequence is TGTGCCAGCAGTGAAGAATCAGGTGGCAGGTATGAGCAGTTCTTC.

The DNA of the CDR3 is TGTGCCAGCAGCTTAAAGGGGGCGCGGACTGAAGCTTTCTTT. This encodes CASSLKGARTEAFF. The chain recombines TRBV7-2 with TRBJ1-1; 7 bases fit TRBD1. This CDR3 has 14 amino acids. The germline V gene encodes CDR1 SGHTA and CDR2 FQGNSA. With 2 bases clipped from V and 5 bases from J, the junction kept 5 bases outside the gene matches.

This sequence joins TRBV4-2 and TRBJ2-2, with unresolved D. The V gene lost 1 base and the J gene lost 0 bases, with 6 bases spanning the gap. The CDR3 totals 15 residues. Germline CDR1 reads LGHNA; CDR2 reads YNFKEQ. The CDR3 DNA follows: TGTGCCAGCAGCCAAGGGCAAGCGAACACCGGGGAGCTGTTTTTT. Translating it yields CASSQGQANTGELFF.

This chain joins TRBV6-1 and TRBJ2-5, with 8 nucleotides matching TRBD1. Trimming at V came to 4 bases and at J to 1 base, leaving 8 bases not matched to a gene. CDR3 size: 16 residues. CDR1 and CDR2 from the germline V gene are MNHNS and SASEGT. CDR3 nucleotide sequence: TGTGCCAGCAGTGGGGGGCAGGGGGCCACCCAAGAGACCCAGTACTTC. Encoded protein: CASSGGQGATQETQYF.

The V gene is TRBV4-1, the J gene TRBJ1-2, with 8 bases that match TRBD1. The CDR3 totals 18 residues. Losses at the gene ends were 1 base for V and 3 bases for J; bases not matched to a gene: 13. Germline V CDR1 and CDR2: MGHRA, YSYEKL. The CDR3 coding sequence is TGCGCCAGCAGCCAAGGGGCAGGGGGCGCGAATTTGGACTATGGCTACACCTTC. This encodes CASSQGAGGANLDYGYTF.

This clone was seen more than once but under ten times. This rearrangement joins TRBV27 to TRBJ2-5, with 7 bases aligning to TRBD1. Germline trimming cut 5 bases from V and 5 bases from J; bases unmatched to any gene: 8. In germline, CDR1 is MNHEY, CDR2 SMNVEV (reference sequence). The CDR3 runs to 14 residues. The CDR3 DNA follows: TGTGCCAGCAGTAAACGACAGGGTGGGGAGACCCAGTACTTC. It is translated as CASSKRQGGETQYF.

V gene TRBV28 combines with J gene TRBJ2-3, with TRBD2 matching 7 bases. The trim removed 7 bases at V and 2 bases at J, leaving 15 bases unmatched. The germline CDR1 and CDR2 sequences are MDHEN and SYDVKM. This CDR3 has 17 amino acids. This chain's CDR3 is CASNYPAASGVTDTQYF. The DNA for the CDR3 is TGTGCCAGCAACTACCCGGCGGCTAGCGGAGTCACAGATACGCAGTATTTT.